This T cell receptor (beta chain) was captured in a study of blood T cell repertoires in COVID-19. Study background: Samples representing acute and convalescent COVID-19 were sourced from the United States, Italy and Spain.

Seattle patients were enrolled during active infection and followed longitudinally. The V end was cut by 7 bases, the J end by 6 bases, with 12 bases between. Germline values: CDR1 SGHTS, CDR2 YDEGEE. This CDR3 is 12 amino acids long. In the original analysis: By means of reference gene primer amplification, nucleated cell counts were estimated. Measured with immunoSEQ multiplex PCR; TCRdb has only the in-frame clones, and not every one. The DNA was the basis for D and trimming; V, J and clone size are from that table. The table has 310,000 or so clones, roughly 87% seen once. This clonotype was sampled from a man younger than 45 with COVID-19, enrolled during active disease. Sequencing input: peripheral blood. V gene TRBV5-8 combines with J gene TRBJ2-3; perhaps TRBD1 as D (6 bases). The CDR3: CASGKGVDTQYF. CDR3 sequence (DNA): TGTGCCAGCGGAAAGGGGGTGGATACGCAGTATTTT.